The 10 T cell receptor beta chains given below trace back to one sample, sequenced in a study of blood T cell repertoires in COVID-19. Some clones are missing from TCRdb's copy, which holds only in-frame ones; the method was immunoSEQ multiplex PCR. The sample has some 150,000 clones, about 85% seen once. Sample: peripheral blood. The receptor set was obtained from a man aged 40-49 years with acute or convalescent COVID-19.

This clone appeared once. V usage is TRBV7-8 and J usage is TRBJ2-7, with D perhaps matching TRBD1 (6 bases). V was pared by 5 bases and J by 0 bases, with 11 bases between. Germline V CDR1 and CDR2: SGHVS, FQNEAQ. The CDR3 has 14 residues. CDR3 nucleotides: TGTGCCAGCAGCCGGACAGACGTCTCCTACGAGCAGTACTTC. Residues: CASSRTDVSYEQYF.

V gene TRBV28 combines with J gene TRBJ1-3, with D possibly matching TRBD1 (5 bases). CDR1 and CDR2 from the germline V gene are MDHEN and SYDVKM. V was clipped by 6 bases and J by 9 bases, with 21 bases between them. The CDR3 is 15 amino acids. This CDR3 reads CASRSPGLGSGTIYF. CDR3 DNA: TGTGCCAGCAGGTCACCGGGACTCGGTTCAGGCACCATATATTTT.

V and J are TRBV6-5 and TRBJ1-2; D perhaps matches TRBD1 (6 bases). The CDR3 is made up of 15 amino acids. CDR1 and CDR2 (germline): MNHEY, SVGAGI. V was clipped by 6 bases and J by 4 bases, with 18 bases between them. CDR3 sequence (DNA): TGTGCCAGCAGGCGCCACCAAACAGGGTCCTATGGCTACACCTTC. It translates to CASRRHQTGSYGYTF.

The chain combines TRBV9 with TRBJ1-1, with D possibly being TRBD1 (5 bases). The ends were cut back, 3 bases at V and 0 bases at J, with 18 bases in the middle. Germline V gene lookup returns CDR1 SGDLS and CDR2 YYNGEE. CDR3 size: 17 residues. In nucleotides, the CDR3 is TGTGCCAGCAGCGCCCTTGGGGCGGATAGTGTGAACACTGAAGCTTTCTTT. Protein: CASSALGADSVNTEAFF.

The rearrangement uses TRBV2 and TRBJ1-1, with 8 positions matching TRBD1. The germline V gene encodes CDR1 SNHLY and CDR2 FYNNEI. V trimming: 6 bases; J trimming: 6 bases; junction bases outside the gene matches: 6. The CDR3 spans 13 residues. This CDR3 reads CASREDRVSEAFF. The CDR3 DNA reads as TGTGCCAGCAGGGAGGACAGGGTCTCTGAAGCTTTCTTT. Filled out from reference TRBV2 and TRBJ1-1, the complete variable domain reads EPEVTQTPSHQVTQMGQEVILRCVPISNHLYFYWYRQILGQKVEFLVSFYNNEISEKSEIFDDQFSVERPDGSNFTLKIRSTKLEDSAMYFCASREDRVSEAFFGQGTRLTVV.

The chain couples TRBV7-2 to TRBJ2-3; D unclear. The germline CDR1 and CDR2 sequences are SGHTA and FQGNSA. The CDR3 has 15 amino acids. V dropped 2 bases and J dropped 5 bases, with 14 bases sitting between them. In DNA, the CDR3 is TGTGCCAGCAGCTTATCGCCGGGTGTGGGAGATACGCAGTATTTT. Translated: CASSLSPGVGDTQYF.

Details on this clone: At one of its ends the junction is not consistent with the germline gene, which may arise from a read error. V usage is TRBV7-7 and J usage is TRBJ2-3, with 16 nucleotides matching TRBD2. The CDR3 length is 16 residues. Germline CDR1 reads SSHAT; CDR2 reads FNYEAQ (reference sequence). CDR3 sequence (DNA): TGTGCTAGCAGCCCCGGGACTAGCGGGGGGGCAAATACGCAGTATTTT. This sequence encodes CASSPGTSGGANTQYF.

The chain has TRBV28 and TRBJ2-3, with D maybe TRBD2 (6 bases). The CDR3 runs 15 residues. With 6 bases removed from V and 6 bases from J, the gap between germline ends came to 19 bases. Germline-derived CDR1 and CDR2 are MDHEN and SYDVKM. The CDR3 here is CASRQRAGQRDTQYF. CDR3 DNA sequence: TGTGCCAGCAGGCAACGAGCGGGCCAGAGGGATACGCAGTATTTT.

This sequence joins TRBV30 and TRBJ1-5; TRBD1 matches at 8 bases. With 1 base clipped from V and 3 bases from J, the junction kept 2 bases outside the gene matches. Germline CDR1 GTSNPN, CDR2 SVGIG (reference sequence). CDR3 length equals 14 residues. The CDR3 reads CAWSGTGNNQPQHF. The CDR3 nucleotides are TGTGCCTGGAGTGGGACAGGGAACAATCAGCCCCAGCATTTT. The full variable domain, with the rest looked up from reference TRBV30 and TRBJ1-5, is SQTIHQWPATLVQPVGSPLSLECTVEGTSNPNLYWYRQAAGRGLQLLFYSVGIGQISSEVPQNLSASRPQDRQFILSSKKLLLSDSGFYLCAWSGTGNNQPQHFGDGTRLSIL.

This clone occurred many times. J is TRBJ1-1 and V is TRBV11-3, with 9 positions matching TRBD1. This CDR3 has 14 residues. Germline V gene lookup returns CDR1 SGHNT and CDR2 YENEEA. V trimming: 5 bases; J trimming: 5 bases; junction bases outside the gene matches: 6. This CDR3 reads CASSHGDRGTEAFF. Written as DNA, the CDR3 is TGTGCCAGCAGCCACGGAGACAGGGGGACTGAAGCTTTCTTT.